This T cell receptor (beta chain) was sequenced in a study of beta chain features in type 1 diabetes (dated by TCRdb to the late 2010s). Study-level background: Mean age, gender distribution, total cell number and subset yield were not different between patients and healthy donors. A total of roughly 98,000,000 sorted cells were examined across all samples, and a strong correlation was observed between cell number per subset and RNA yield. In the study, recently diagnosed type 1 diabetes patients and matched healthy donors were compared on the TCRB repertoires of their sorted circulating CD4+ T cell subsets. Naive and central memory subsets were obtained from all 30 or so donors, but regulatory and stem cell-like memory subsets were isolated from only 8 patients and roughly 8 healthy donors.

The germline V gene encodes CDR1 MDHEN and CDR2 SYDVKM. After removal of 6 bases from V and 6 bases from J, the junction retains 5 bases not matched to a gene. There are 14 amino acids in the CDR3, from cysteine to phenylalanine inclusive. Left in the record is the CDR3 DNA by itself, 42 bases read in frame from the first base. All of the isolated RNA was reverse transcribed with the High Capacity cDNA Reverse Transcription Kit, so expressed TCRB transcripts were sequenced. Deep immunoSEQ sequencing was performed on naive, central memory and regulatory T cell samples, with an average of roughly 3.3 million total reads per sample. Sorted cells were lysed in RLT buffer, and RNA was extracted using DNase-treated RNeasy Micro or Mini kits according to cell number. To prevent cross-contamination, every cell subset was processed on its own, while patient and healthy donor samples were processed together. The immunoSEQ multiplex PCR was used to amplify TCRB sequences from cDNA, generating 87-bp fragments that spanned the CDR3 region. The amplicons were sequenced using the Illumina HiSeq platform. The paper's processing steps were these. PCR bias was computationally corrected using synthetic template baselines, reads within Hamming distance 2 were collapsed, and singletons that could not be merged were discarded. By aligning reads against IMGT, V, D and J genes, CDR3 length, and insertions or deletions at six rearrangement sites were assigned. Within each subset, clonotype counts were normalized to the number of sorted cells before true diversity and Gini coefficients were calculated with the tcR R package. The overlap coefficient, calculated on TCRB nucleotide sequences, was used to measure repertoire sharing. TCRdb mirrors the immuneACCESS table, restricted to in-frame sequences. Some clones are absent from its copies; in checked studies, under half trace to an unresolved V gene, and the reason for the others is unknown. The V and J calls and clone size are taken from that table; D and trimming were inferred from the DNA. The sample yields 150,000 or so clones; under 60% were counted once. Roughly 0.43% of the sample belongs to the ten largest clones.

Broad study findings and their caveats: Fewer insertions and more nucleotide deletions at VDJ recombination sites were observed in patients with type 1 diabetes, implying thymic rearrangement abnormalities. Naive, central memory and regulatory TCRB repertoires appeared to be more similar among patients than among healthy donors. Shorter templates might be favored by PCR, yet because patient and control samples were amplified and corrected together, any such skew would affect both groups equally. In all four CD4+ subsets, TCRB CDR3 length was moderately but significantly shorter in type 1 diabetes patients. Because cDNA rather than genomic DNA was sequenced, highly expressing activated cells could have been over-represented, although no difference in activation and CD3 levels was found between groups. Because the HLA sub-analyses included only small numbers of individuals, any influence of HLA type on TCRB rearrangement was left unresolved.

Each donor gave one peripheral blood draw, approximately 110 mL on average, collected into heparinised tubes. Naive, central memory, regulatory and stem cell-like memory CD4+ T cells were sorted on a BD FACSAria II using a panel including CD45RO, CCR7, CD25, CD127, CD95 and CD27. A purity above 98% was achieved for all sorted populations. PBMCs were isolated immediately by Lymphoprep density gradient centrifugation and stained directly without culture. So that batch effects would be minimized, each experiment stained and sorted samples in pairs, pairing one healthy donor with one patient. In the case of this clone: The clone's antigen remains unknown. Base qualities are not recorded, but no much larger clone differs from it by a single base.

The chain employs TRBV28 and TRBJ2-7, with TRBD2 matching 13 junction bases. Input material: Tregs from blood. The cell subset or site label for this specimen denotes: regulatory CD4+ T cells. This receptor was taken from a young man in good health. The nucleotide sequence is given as TGTGCCAGCAGCCGGACTAGCGGGAGTAGCGAGCAGTACTTC. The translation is CASSRTSGSSEQYF.